This TCR beta chain was documented in a study of siplizumab effects on memory and regulatory T cells. TCRdb's table, derived via immunoSEQ multiplex PCR, lists solely in-frame clones and lacks some. This sample has under 110,000 clones; approximately 91% occur once, and the top ten carry more than 10%. Per the germline V gene, CDR1 is SQVTM and CDR2 is ANQGSEA. This CDR3 spans 12 amino acids. V was trimmed by 4 bases and J by 7 bases, leaving 10 bases between them. This TCR derives from a human donor in good health. Sequencing was performed on non-Treg CD4+ T cells sorted from blood. This chain connects TRBV29-1 to TRBJ1-4, with a weak D call TRBD1 (5 bases). The CDR3 nucleotides read TGCAGCGTTGCCAGGGTGGGTGAAAAACTGTTTTTT. Its translation is CSVARVGEKLFF.